This T cell receptor beta chain derives from a study of cytomegalovirus exposure and HLA in healthy donors (dated by TCRdb to 2016 to 2017). Background for the entire study: In an earlier analysis of fewer than 750 of the donors, around 290 Gb of sequence data and some 120 million unique TCR beta sequences from about 180 million T cells were reported. An early release that covered some 630 HLA-typed donors contained about 300 gigabases of sequencing data and tens of millions of unique TCR sequences. The genetic ancestry cluster associated with self-reported Caucasian donors included about 84% of the approximately 430 genotyped donors. The study aimed to test whether cataloging public T cell receptors could reveal signatures of past pathogen exposure. The study profiled the T cell repertoires of under 700 subjects by immunosequencing and related them to cytomegalovirus serostatus. Along with the approximately 650-subject first cohort, a separate validation cohort of about 110 different subjects was used. To predict cytomegalovirus infection status, the study combined high-throughput TCR immunosequencing, statistical association of individual TCRs with disease status, and machine learning. A later analysis re-analyzed previously published TCR beta repertoires from hundreds of donors and added high-resolution HLA genotyping to study TCR occurrence patterns. Rather than using new phenotypic data, the later analysis identified candidate immune exposures from TCR beta sequences and from how often those sequences occurred across donors. An earlier analysis of 450 to 750 of the donors used high-throughput TCR beta sequencing to judge whether each TCR beta V gene segment behaved as functional or pseudogenic. Donor age, sex, ethnicity and CMV serostatus were compiled together with the repertoire data. A later genetic analysis took genome-wide SNP genotypes for 398 of the 666 donors and used that subset as a discovery cohort. All discovery cohort repertoires had been generated on a single sequencing platform. Both class I and class II loci were covered by HLA typing, at four-digit resolution. The number of donors typed differed by locus, with about 629-630 for A, B, C, DRB1 and DQB1, over 500 for DQA1, about 610 for DPA1, and some 440 for DPB1. Because of strong linkage in the cohort, roughly five DR-DQ haplotypes were treated as single units for association and clustering. Among a few hundred genotyped donors of the cohort, an average of about 240,000 unique TCR beta nucleotide sequences were sequenced per donor, roughly 18% of them non-productive.

Library preparation employed the immunoSEQ multiplex PCR assay. A mixture of 60 forward primers for TCR Vbeta segments and 13 reverse primers for TCR Jbeta segments was used in the multiplex PCR. The CDR3 region of rearranged TCR beta genes was amplified from genomic DNA with a multiplex PCR assay. On the Illumina HiSeq System, the amplified TCR beta libraries were sequenced as 87-base-pair reads. The paper's data handling went like this. Across the 700 or so repertoires, a later analysis counted roughly 84 million unique TCR beta chains, some 11 million of which were shared by at least two donors. A nearest-neighbor algorithm error-corrected the raw reads and collapsed the reads into unique sequences, merging closely related sequences to remove PCR and sequencing errors. CDR3 sequences were aligned to IMGT reference sequences to assign V, D and J gene segments. Each retained sequence needed at least a six-nucleotide match to both a V gene segment and a J gene segment. Rearrangements were called productive when the CDR3 lacked stop codons and stayed in frame with V and J; all others were non-productive. CDR3 was defined according to IMGT convention as the region running from the second conserved V-encoded cysteine to the conserved J-encoded phenylalanine. The earlier analysis of a few hundred of the donors excluded sequences that lacked an unambiguous match to a single V gene segment. An earlier analysis of fewer than 750 of the donors classified V segments as functional when productive rearrangements were above 56.7% and as segregating when the standard deviation between donors was above 5%. To diagnose cytomegalovirus status from the catalog of TCR beta chain sequences, a statistical classification framework was built. A later analysis assigned V and J genes by comparing TCR nucleotide sequences with IMGT/GENE-DB human TR gene sequences. Using the TCRdist pipeline, a later analysis assigned CDR3 sequences along with most-parsimonious VDJ recombination scenarios. In a later analysis, each TCR beta chain was defined by its CDR3 amino acid sequence together with its V-gene family, and reads lacking a unique V-gene family were excluded. In a later analysis, 450 to 600 highly shared, low-generation-probability nucleotide sequences were removed to address suspected cross-contamination and a sequencing artifact. In a later analysis, a clonal expansion index was calculated for each public chain from normalized within-repertoire ranks of inferred template counts. A later analysis computed generation probabilities with a VDJ recombination model fitted to out-of-frame rearrangements, and checked the results against IGoR. In a later analysis, TCR-TCR, TCR-HLA and TCR-CMV co-occurrence was scored with hypergeometric tests, and a repertoire-size bias correction was applied to TCR pairs. A later analysis estimated false discovery rates by permuting HLA or CMV assignments 20 times. In a later analysis, co-occurring TCRs were grouped using DBSCAN, with TCRdist sequence similarity added in when clustering inside HLA-allele-positive subsets. Repertoires with fewer than 30,000 or more than 120,000 public chains, plus five repertoires with anomalous nucleotide sharing, were excluded from co-occurrence clustering. TCRdb obtained this table from immuneACCESS and retained in-frame rearrangements with V and J assigned. These tables miss some clones; where compared with another copy, unresolved V genes account for less than half of the shortfall, and the remainder is unexplained. V and J calls and clone size come straight from that table; D and trimming were deduced from the DNA. This sample's clone table shows tens of thousands of clones. In total, the top ten clones hold around 4% of the sample.

The cohort was made up of under 800 healthy bone marrow donors. At the time of sampling, every cohort member was nominally healthy, though immune exposures that went unrecorded were likely present. The donor tested CMV seronegative and was one of the 352 seronegative cohort members. Each donor provided a peripheral blood sample, and peripheral blood mononuclear cells were used for TCR beta sequencing. Genomic DNA was extracted from the blood cell samples with the Qiagen DNeasy Blood Extraction Kit. The full study reports these points: A total of roughly 160 TCR beta chains were listed by the study as associated with cytomegalovirus. Specific HLA alleles were associated with more than 15,000 TCR beta sequences at a false discovery rate of 0.05 in a later analysis. A cluster of highly shared sequence variants was judged likely to be a technical artifact of the sequencing pipeline. HLA typing was unavailable for some donors at each locus, so association tests used only the typed subset. In a later analysis, several top co-occurrence clusters were reported to appear linked to parvovirus B19, influenza, CMV and Epstein-Barr virus. A further reported finding was that TCR beta sequences accurately predicted the HLA-A and HLA-B alleles for most subjects in the first cohort. Linkage disequilibrium might explain the correlated functional status among segregating V segments, but an unknown experimental factor could not be excluded. According to a later analysis, most CMV-associated TCR beta chains appeared to be HLA-restricted, and the HLA associations seemed to be driven largely by CMV exposure. The cohort was sequenced for TCR beta chains only, and without alpha or paired-chain data the features that could be detected were limited. In vitro tests confirmed that three of the cytomegalovirus-associated TCR beta chains recognize cytomegalovirus antigens. In a later genetic analysis, fewer N-insertions in productive TCRs were reported among donors in an Asian-associated ancestry cluster than the 666-donor mean. V-gene and J-gene trimming of TCR beta chains was associated with a missense DCLRE1C variant in a later genetic analysis, and the association was replicated in an independent cohort. In an earlier analysis of some 540 of the donors, most TCR beta V segments appeared in productive rearrangements about 87% or about 30% of the time, broadly matching IMGT annotations. Seventeen rarely observed V segments, including chromosome 9 orphons, were excluded from the earlier analysis of almost 600 of the donors because counts were too low. Some IMGT-functional V segments, including TRBV6-2 and TRBV6-3, could not be told apart with the 87-base-pair reads, so those segments were excluded. In a later analysis, the rate of TCR association differed among HLA loci, with DRB1 alleles having the most associated TCRs and HLA-C alleles having the fewest. In a later analysis, HLA-associated TCR beta chains were found to be more clonally expanded and to have lower generation probabilities than equally common non-associated chains. Cytomegalovirus status was reported to be diagnosed by the classifier with high specificity and sensitivity in both the original and validation cohorts. Roughly uniform sequencing depth across donors was assumed in presence/absence analyses, although this assumption may not hold. When HLA alleles, especially DR and DQ, strongly co-occurred, TCR associations were difficult to assign to individual alleles. While some public TCRs were present in many individuals, most TCR sequences turned up only very rarely across donors. According to the authors, the approach could potentially be generalized to other disease states and immunological phenotypes. The only immune exposure information available for the cohort was CMV serostatus.

V loses 7 bases of germline sequence and J loses 0 bases, and the interval between the two ends is 7 bases. CDR1 and CDR2 are drawn from the germline V gene: SGHTA, FQGNSA. CDR3 length: 13 amino acids, cysteine to phenylalanine. Kept here is only the CDR3 DNA, which spans 39 bases and is read in frame from base 1. Turning to this clone: No antigen is known for it.

The rearranged segments are TRBV7-2 and TRBJ1-3; no D segment can be confidently identified. This receptor was identified in a male donor in good health and CMV-seronegative. Sequencing was done on a sample of PBMCs. The nucleotides are TGTGCCAGCACCATTAGCTCTGGAAACACCATATATTTT. Its protein product is CASTISSGNTIYF.